This T cell receptor beta chain was sequenced for a study of blood T cell repertoires in COVID-19. Residents of 24 US areas, aged 18 to 89 years, made up the participants. Assignments of participants to cohorts depended upon their own reported clinical history. Using immunoSEQ multiplex PCR, the repertoire was profiled, and TCRdb retains in-frame clones only, with some absent. This sample has around 240,000 clones, with over 80% found just once. Germline trimming cut 5 bases from V and 1 base from J; bases unmatched to any gene: 10. Germline V gives CDR1 SGHNT, CDR2 YYREEE (reference sequence). This CDR3 region has 16 residues.

The sample comprised PBMCs or T cells enriched from blood (not recorded which). This clonotype was sampled from a man aged 50 to 59 who had been exposed to COVID-19. The rearrangement links TRBV5-4 to TRBJ1-2; the match to TRBD1 covers 8 bases. The CDR3: CASRIGQGPYNYGYTF. In DNA form, the CDR3 reads TGTGCCAGCAGAATAGGACAGGGCCCTTATAACTATGGCTACACCTTC.